This T cell receptor (beta chain) was identified during a study of PD-L1 blockade in urothelial cancer. Study-wide context: Researchers found blood samples held a median of approximately 150,000 T cells.

Each patient gave between 1 and 8 samples, pretreatment and on-treatment. Templates that were synthetic TCR analogs were spiked into each PCR. The repertoire was sequenced with immunoSEQ multiplex PCR; TCRdb's copy has only in-frame clones and lacks some. This sample has around 100,000 clones, with approximately 86% found just once. CDR1 is SGHNT, CDR2 YYREEE, per germline (reference sequence). The V end was cut by 1 base, the J end by 3 bases, with 8 bases between. The CDR3 totals 14 residues. The source was PBMCs, collected around atezolizumab (anti-PD-L1) treatment. This TCR came from a man aged 45-65 years with urothelial cancer. The V and J genes are TRBV5-4 and TRBJ2-1; a weak D match, TRBD2 (5 bases). For the CDR3, the DNA is TGTGCCAGCAGCTTGTCGGGATTCTACAATGAGCAGTTCTTC. Translated: CASSLSGFYNEQFF.